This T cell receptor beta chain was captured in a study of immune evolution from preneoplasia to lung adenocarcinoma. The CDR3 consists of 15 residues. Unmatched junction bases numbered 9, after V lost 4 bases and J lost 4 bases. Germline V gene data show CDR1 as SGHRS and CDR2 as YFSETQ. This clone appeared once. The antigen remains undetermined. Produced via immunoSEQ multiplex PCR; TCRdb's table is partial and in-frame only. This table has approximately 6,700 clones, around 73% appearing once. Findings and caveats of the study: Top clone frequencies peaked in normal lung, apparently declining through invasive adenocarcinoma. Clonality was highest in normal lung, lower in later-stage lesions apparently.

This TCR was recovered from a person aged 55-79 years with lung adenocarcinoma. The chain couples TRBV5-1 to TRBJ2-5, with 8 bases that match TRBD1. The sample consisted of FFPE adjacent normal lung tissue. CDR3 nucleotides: TGCGCCAGCAGCGTCACCGGGGACAGGTCAGAGACCCAGTACTTC. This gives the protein CASSVTGDRSETQYF.